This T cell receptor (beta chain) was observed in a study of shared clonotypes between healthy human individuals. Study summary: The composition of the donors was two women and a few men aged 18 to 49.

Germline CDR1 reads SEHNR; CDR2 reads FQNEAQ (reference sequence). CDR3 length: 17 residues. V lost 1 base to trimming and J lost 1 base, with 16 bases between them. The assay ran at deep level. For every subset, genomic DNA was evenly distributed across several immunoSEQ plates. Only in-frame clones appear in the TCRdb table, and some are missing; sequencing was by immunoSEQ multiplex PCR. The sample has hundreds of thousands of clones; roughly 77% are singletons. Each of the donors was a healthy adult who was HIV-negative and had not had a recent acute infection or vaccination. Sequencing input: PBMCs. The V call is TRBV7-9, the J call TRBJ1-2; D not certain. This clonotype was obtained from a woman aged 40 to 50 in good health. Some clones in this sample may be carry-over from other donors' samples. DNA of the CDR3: TGTGCCAGCAGCTTAGATTCGGCACCTAACCTTAACTATGGCTACACCTTC. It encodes CASSLDSAPNLNYGYTF.